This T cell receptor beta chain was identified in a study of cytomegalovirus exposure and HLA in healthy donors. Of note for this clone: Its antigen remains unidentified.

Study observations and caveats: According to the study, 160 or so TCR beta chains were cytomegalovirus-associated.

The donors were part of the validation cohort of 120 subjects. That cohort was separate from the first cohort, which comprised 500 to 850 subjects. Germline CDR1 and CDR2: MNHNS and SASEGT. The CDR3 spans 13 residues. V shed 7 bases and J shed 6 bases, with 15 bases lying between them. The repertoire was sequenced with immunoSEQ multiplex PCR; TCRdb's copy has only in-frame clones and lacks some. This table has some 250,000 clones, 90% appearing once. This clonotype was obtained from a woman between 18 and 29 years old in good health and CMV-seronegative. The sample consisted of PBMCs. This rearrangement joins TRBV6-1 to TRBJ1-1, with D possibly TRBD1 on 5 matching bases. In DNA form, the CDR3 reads TGTGCCAGCAATTTTGGGGGGGACGCTGAAGCTTTCTTT. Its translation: CASNFGGDAEAFF.